This TCR beta chain was retrieved from a study of cytomegalovirus exposure and HLA in healthy donors. Study observations and caveats: Later on, a genetic analysis was performed. It linked a missense variant in DCLRE1C with V- and J-gene trimming of TCR beta. Being indistinguishable, some V segments were excluded, TRBV6-2 and TRBV6-3 among them. An analysis that was carried out later associated fewer than 20,000 TCR beta sequences with HLA alleles at 0.05 false discovery rate. A likely sequencing artifact accounted for one observed cluster of highly shared sequence variants.

The CDR3 consists of 11 residues. Germline V CDR1 and CDR2: SGHTA, FQGTGA. V was cut by 4 bases and J by 13 bases, with 11 bases left in between. Researchers ran the PCR with 60 Vbeta and 13 Jbeta primers. Using immunoSEQ multiplex PCR, the repertoire was profiled, and TCRdb retains in-frame clones only, with some absent. The profile shows approximately 190,000 clones, about four fifths of them singletons. Comment on this clone: Antigen: not known.

Sequencing was done on a sample of PBMCs. The chain links TRBV7-3 to TRBJ2-1; the D gene is possibly TRBD1 (6 bases). This clonotype was sampled from a woman aged 45-65 years in good health and CMV-seropositive. CDR3 nucleotide sequence: TGTGCCAGCAGCTCCGGGACAAATCAGTTCTTC. This codes for CASSSGTNQFF.